The entry below describes one TCR beta chain. The V and J ends lost 6 bases and 0 bases, in that order; junction bases with no gene match: 9. This CDR3 contains 17 residues. Germline lookup yields CDR1 SGHAT and CDR2 FQNNGV. The sample originates from a study of blood T cell repertoires in COVID-19. In the original analysis: Reference gene primer amplification gave nucleated cell count estimates. Measured with immunoSEQ multiplex PCR; TCRdb has only the in-frame clones, and not every one. V and J calls and clone size are those listed in that table; D and trimming were worked out from the DNA. The table lists about 200,000 clones, around 84% of them singletons.

The origin of this receptor is a woman of 80 years or more with acute or convalescent COVID-19. Sequences were obtained from peripheral blood. The chain recombines TRBV11-2 with TRBJ2-2; 8 bases are a match to TRBD2. This CDR3 reads CASRTIPGGANTGELFF. CDR3 sequence (DNA): TGTGCCAGCAGAACAATCCCGGGGGGGGCGAACACCGGGGAGCTGTTTTTT.